Listed here are 20 T cell receptor beta chains from one sample, sequenced in a study of blood T cell repertoires in COVID-19. Assay: immunoSEQ multiplex PCR; the TCRdb copy retains only in-frame clones and omits some. The data show roughly 100,000 clones, less than 85% seen once. Input material: peripheral blood. These receptors were collected from an older woman with acute or convalescent COVID-19.

The chain has TRBV30 and TRBJ2-3; 9 nucleotides line up with TRBD1. Germline V gives CDR1 GTSNPN, CDR2 SVGIG (reference sequence). The CDR3 sequence is 15 residues long. V shed 0 bases, J shed 6 bases, and the junction held 7 bases outside the gene matches. CDR3 DNA sequence: TGTGCCTGGAGTGTAGGGGACAGGGAGGGTGATACGCAGTATTTT. Translation: CAWSVGDREGDTQYF.

The chain combines TRBV7-9 with TRBJ2-1, with TRBD1 identical over 9 bases. Per germline, CDR1 SEHNR and CDR2 FQNEAQ (reference sequence). This CDR3 comprises 13 residues. After removal of 8 bases from V and 9 bases from J, the junction contained 8 bases not matched to a gene. The CDR3 DNA sequence: TGTGCCAGCCTGGGGACAGGGACCGGTGAGCAGTTCTTC. This sequence encodes CASLGTGTGEQFF. Complete variable domain (other parts from reference TRBV7-9 and TRBJ2-1): DTGVSQNPRHKITKRGQNVTFRCDPISEHNRLYWYRQTLGQGPEFLTYFQNEAQLEKSRLLSDRFSAERPKGSFSTLEIQRTEQGDSAMYLCASLGTGTGEQFFGPGTRLTVL.

The V call is TRBV5-4, the J call TRBJ2-7; maybe TRBD2 (6 bases). V lost 5 bases, J lost 4 bases, and 16 bases lay in between. The CDR3 length is 14 residues. Germline assignment: CDR1 SGHNT and CDR2 YYREEE (reference sequence). The CDR3 DNA reads as TGTGCCAGCAGGAGGGAAAGGACTACTTACGAGCAGTACTTC. Amino acids: CASRRERTTYEQYF.

This clone was found once. The V call is TRBV6-5, the J call TRBJ2-7; 7 positions agree with TRBD2. J was trimmed by 2 bases and V by 3 bases; bases with no gene match: 1. In germline, CDR1 is MNHEY, CDR2 SVGAGI. The CDR3 is 13 residues long. This CDR3 is CASSYGRAYEQYF. The CDR3 DNA follows: TGTGCCAGCAGTTATGGGAGGGCCTACGAGCAGTACTTC.

As regards this clone: This sample includes further DNA sequences coding for the same CDR3. The chain combines TRBV11-2 with TRBJ1-1, with D uncertain. V lost 1 base to trimming and J lost 1 base, with 4 bases between them. Germline CDR1 SGHAT, CDR2 FQNNGV. The length of the CDR3 is 13 residues. In DNA, the CDR3 is TGTGCCAGCAGCTTAGGTCGGAACACTGAAGCTTTCTTT. Translation: CASSLGRNTEAFF.

This clone is a singleton in its sample. The chain recombines TRBV12-5 with TRBJ1-4; no definite D call. The CDR3 totals 16 residues. Germline V lookup: CDR1 LGHNT, CDR2 FRNRAP. Trimming left V 0 bases short and J 8 bases short, with 16 bases between. Here the CDR3 reads CASGLVLTSFREKLFF. CDR3 DNA sequence: TGTGCTAGTGGTTTGGTATTAACGTCCTTTCGGGAAAAACTGTTTTTT.

The chain links TRBV3-1 (or the pseudogene TRBV3-2) to TRBJ2-2, with 7 bases matching TRBD2. This CDR3 comprises 14 residues. Germline trimming cut 6 bases from V and 2 bases from J; bases unmatched to any gene: 3. CDR1 and CDR2 from the germline V gene are LGHDT and YNNKEL (reference sequence). The CDR3 here is CASRPSGNTGELFF. The CDR3 DNA reads TGTGCCAGCAGACCTAGCGGAAACACCGGGGAGCTGTTTTTT.

Only one count was recorded for this clone. V usage is TRBV12-2 and J usage is TRBJ1-5; TRBD1 is taken as the D call from the table, unchecked against the DNA. TRBV12-2 is a pseudogene. There are 17 residues in the CDR3. In DNA form, the CDR3 reads TGTGCAAGTCGCCCAACGGGACGTAGGACAGGCAATCAGCCCCAGCATTTT. The encoded protein is CASRPTGRRTGNQPQHF.

The rearrangement joins TRBV5-6 to TRBJ1-1; 7 bases map to TRBD1. Losses at the gene ends were 1 base for V and 0 bases for J; bases not matched to a gene: 3. CDR3 length equals 15 residues. Germline CDR1 reads SGHDT; CDR2 reads YYEEEE. The CDR3 here is CASSLPGQMNTEAFF. CDR3 coding DNA: TGTGCCAGCAGCTTGCCGGGACAGATGAACACTGAAGCTTTCTTT.

J is TRBJ2-1 and V is TRBV27; D remains unclear. There are 12 residues in the CDR3. Trimming pared 7 bases from V and 6 bases from J, leaving 10 bases between. Germline CDR1 reads MNHEY; CDR2 reads SMNVEV (reference sequence). For the CDR3, the DNA is TGTGCCAGCACCCGCGACTCCAATGAGCAGTTCTTC. Translating gives CASTRDSNEQFF.

The rearrangement joins TRBV19 to TRBJ1-1; 10 bases match TRBD1. The CDR3 is 15 amino acids. V was clipped by 7 bases and J by 4 bases; unmatched bases: 9. Germline V gene sequence: CDR1 LNHDA, CDR2 SQIVND (reference sequence). CDR3 loop: CASTTDRGVFTEAFF. Here the CDR3 DNA reads TGTGCCAGTACCACGGACAGGGGGGTATTCACTGAAGCTTTCTTT.

This CDR3 reads CASSSGLEPDTQYF. The CDR3 nucleotides read TGTGCCAGCAGTTCGGGACTAGAACCAGATACGCAGTATTTT. The chain combines TRBV6-5 with TRBJ2-3; 8 nucleotides agree with TRBD2. V was clipped by 4 bases and J by 4 bases; unmatched bases: 4. Germline values: CDR1 MNHEY, CDR2 SVGAGI. The CDR3 sequence is 14 residues long.

The V and J genes are TRBV4-1 and TRBJ1-1; D might be TRBD1 (5 bases). The CDR3 is 15 amino acids. Germline assignment: CDR1 MGHRA and CDR2 YSYEKL. Trimming took off 1 base at V and 4 bases at J, with 13 bases between the two ends. The CDR3 here is CASSQGWRGITEAFF. The CDR3 DNA reads as TGCGCCAGCAGCCAAGGTTGGCGGGGCATCACTGAAGCTTTCTTT.

This sequence joins TRBV15 and TRBJ1-4; TRBD1 is a possible D gene (6 bases). The V end lost 2 bases, the J end lost 0 bases, and 13 bases lay between the germline ends. Germline V gene sequence: CDR1 LNHNV, CDR2 YYDKDF (reference sequence). This CDR3 has 17 residues. CDR3 in DNA: TGTGCCACCAGCAGACGGACAGCCTACCCAACTAATGAAAAACTGTTTTTT. This gives the protein CATSRRTAYPTNEKLFF.

The chain has TRBV5-1 and TRBJ2-1, with D perhaps TRBD2 (6 bases). The V and J ends lost 1 base and 5 bases respectively, with 13 bases between them. The CDR3 totals 15 residues. Per germline, CDR1 SGHRS and CDR2 YFSETQ. CDR3: CASSLLAGLDNEQFF. CDR3 DNA sequence: TGCGCCAGCAGCTTGTTGGCGGGGCTGGACAATGAGCAGTTCTTC.

The rearrangement uses TRBV5-1 and TRBJ2-7; 12 positions match TRBD2. There are 16 residues in the CDR3. The germline V gene has CDR1 SGHRS and CDR2 YFSETQ. V dropped 4 bases and J dropped 2; count of bases not matched to a gene: 7. Here the CDR3 DNA reads TGCGCCAGCAGCAAGGAGGCTAGCGGGAGGGCCTACGAGCAGTACTTC. Protein product: CASSKEASGRAYEQYF.

The gene calls are TRBV14 and TRBJ2-7; D ambiguous. This CDR3 region has 15 residues. Per the germline V gene, CDR1 is SGHDN and CDR2 is FVKESK. Trimming removed 1 base from V and 3 bases from J, with 13 bases in between. CDR3 nucleotide sequence: TGTGCCAGCAGCCAAGCCAGGCTCGGTGGCTACGAGCAGTACTTC. Protein sequence: CASSQARLGGYEQYF.

The chain carries TRBV7-8 and TRBJ1-4, with 10 bases identical to TRBD1. Germline trimming cut 3 bases from V and 8 bases from J; bases unmatched to any gene: 3. The CDR3 extends over 14 amino acids. Germline CDR1 and CDR2: SGHVS and FQNEAQ. The CDR3: CASSFGTGDEKLFF. The DNA of the CDR3 is TGTGCCAGCAGCTTCGGGACAGGGGACGAAAAACTGTTTTTT. The whole variable domain, remainder taken from reference TRBV7-8 and TRBJ1-4, is GAGVSQSPRYKVAKRGQDVALRCDPISGHVSLFWYQQALGQGPEFLTYFQNEAQLDKSGLPSDRFFAERPEGSVSTLKIQRTQQEDSAVYLCASSFGTGDEKLFFGSGTQLSVL.

V is TRBV7-8 and J is TRBJ2-5, with TRBD2 matching 8 bases. V was clipped by 8 bases and J by 0 bases; unmatched bases: 5. Germline-derived CDR1 and CDR2 are SGHVS and FQNEAQ. The CDR3 loop spans 14 amino acids. CDR3 amino acids: CASQGGGNQETQYF. The CDR3 nucleotides are TGTGCCAGCCAGGGCGGGGGGAACCAAGAGACCCAGTACTTC.

The chain employs TRBV28 and TRBJ2-7, with D unresolved. Germline V CDR1 and CDR2: MDHEN, SYDVKM. Trimming removed 2 bases at V and 3 bases at J, with 5 bases between. This CDR3 comprises 12 residues. The CDR3 DNA reads as TGTGCCAGCAGTTTAGGCCACTACGAGCAGTACTTC. Amino acid sequence: CASSLGHYEQYF.